The T cell receptor (beta chain) described here comes from a study of T cell responses to AZD1222 COVID-19 vaccine. Study conclusions and caveats: Baseline seropositivity occurred in only six AZD1222 recipients. The reported proportion of spike-specific TCRs targeting unmutated variant regions was nearly half. Across spike, vaccine-associated CD4 TCRs were found, dominant at 160-218 and 743-854. Clonal diversity may have been underestimated, and the donors were mostly white British, with more females than males.

Using immunoSEQ multiplex PCR, the repertoire was profiled, and TCRdb retains in-frame clones only, with some absent. The top ten hold 4% to 6% of the sample, which has 80,000 to 90,000 clones, about 90% seen once. Trimming cost V 5 bases and J 3 bases, with 4 bases left between them. The CDR3 covers 11 residues. The germline V gene has CDR1 MNHEY and CDR2 SMNVEV (reference sequence). Points on this clone: Its antigen remains unknown.

Specimen: peripheral blood, collected on day 0 of MenACWY control vaccination. The genes are TRBV27 and TRBJ1-1; no reliable D call. This sequence was found in an adult in good health. CDR3 protein: CASSGYTEAFF. The CDR3 coding sequence is TGTGCCAGCAGTGGGTACACTGAAGCTTTCTTT.